This TCR beta chain was sequenced during a study of regulatory T cells in long-lasting Graves disease. The sample's time point: newly diagnosed GD, antithyroid drugs for less than 3 months. RNA isolated from PBMCs was used to make the TCR library. Building of the TCR beta libraries involved iRepertoire HTBI primers and Arm-PCR of CDR3 regions. MiXCR, run by TCRdb on the multiplex PCR reads, gives a single entry per CDR3 protein. Of 450,000 to 700,000 distinct CDR3 sequences in the sample, approximately 13% were seen once. Germline CDR1 KGHSH, CDR2 LQKENI. This CDR3 has 19 amino acids. V was clipped by 2 bases and J by 6 bases; unmatched bases: 20. The same sample was also used in a study of T cells in Graves' hyperthyroidism and ophthalmopathy. This second report adds: Exclusion of patients followed from uncontrolled infection, other autoimmune disease, pregnancy or lactation. Researchers ran a first-round RT-PCR on the TCR CDR3 using the HTBI primer set. Ophthalmopathy, as predicted by the model, came a median approximately 5.9 months after the prediction.

This specimen consisted of peripheral blood mononuclear cells (PBMCs), obtained at new diagnosis, from a patient treated with antithyroid drugs. The gene calls are TRBV18 and TRBJ1-1, with 8 bases identical to TRBD1. The TCR sequence derives from a man aged 30-40 years with Graves disease. CDR3 sequence reads: CASSPILWDRIFSEAEAFF. The DNA of the CDR3 is TGTGCCAGCTCACCAATCCTTTGGGACAGGATTTTCAGTGAGGCTGAAGCTTTCTTT.